The 9 T cell receptor beta chains below come from one sample, sequenced in a study of T cells in Graves' hyperthyroidism and ophthalmopathy. It was RNA transcripts that yielded the amplified TCR beta CDR3 regions. The HTBI primer set drove a first-round RT-PCR of the TCR CDR3. One entry per CDR3 protein, called by TCRdb with MiXCR from the multiplex PCR reads. The table includes more than 250,000 distinct CDR3 sequences, around 15% detected once. Sample: blood. Receptors were obtained from a woman aged 45-65 years with Graves' hyperthyroidism that later progressed to Graves' ophthalmopathy.

This clonotype was detected ten times or more. This chain joins TRBV6-1 and TRBJ2-3; D possibly uses TRBD1 or TRBD2 (6 bases each). Germline V gives CDR1 MNHNS, CDR2 SASEGT. The CDR3 has 15 amino acids. The V gene lost 8 bases and the J gene lost 0 bases, with 15 bases spanning the gap. CDR3 coding DNA: TGTGCCAGCCACGAGGGGGGCCATAGCACAGATACGCAGTATTTT. Translation gives CASHEGGHSTDTQYF.

This clonotype was counted at least ten times. V gene TRBV3-1 combines with J gene TRBJ1-3; no reliable D call. V dropped 4 bases and J dropped 7 bases, with 14 bases sitting between them. CDR1 LGHDT and CDR2 YNNKEL come from the germline V gene (reference sequence). There are 14 residues in the CDR3. The CDR3 DNA follows: TGTGCCAGCAGCCGTGGCAGGTCGGGGAACACCATATATTTT. Its protein product is CASSRGRSGNTIYF.

This clonotype was seen repeatedly, ten times or more. The V and J genes are TRBV7-8 and TRBJ2-7, with TRBD1 matching 10 bases. With 6 bases clipped from V and 6 bases from J, the junction kept 5 bases outside the gene matches. Germline CDR1 SGHVS, CDR2 FQNEAQ. CDR3 length: 13 residues. The CDR3 coding sequence is TGTGCCAGCAGTACCGGGACAGGGGCCGAGCAGTACTTC. It is translated as CASSTGTGAEQYF.

This clonotype came up many times. This sequence joins TRBV6-2 or TRBV6-3 and TRBJ2-7; 9 bases agree with TRBD1. The germline gives CDR1 MNHEY, CDR2 SVGEGT. The CDR3 is 15 residues long. With 2 bases clipped from V and 3 bases from J, the junction kept 5 bases outside the gene matches. The CDR3 is CASSYTDRGIYEQYF. The CDR3 DNA reads as TGTGCCAGCAGTTACACGGACAGGGGCATCTACGAGCAGTACTTC.

This clonotype has a count of ten or more. The gene calls are TRBV28 and TRBJ2-1; TRBD2 is a possible D gene (5 bases). The CDR3 sequence is 18 residues long. The ends were cut back, 6 bases at V and 5 bases at J, with 26 bases in the middle. CDR1 and CDR2 (germline): MDHEN, SYDVKM. The CDR3 coding sequence is TGTGCCAGCAGGACTACCTGGGCGAGGGAGTGGTCTAACAATGAGCAGTTCTTC. This encodes CASRTTWAREWSNNEQFF.

This clonotype was detected many times. This chain joins TRBV5-1 and TRBJ2-1, with no clear D. There are 13 residues in the CDR3. Trimming left V 8 bases short and J 6 bases short, with 15 bases between. Germline assignment: CDR1 SGHRS and CDR2 YFSETQ. CDR3 amino acids: CASNPDTRNEQFF. CDR3 DNA sequence: TGCGCCAGTAATCCCGATACACGCAATGAGCAGTTCTTC. Variable domain in full (rest from reference TRBV5-1 and TRBJ2-1): KAGVTQTPRYLIKTRGQQVTLSCSPISGHRSVSWYQQTPGQGLQFLFEYFSETQRNKGNFPGRFSGRQFSNSRSEMNVSTLELGDSALYLCASNPDTRNEQFFGPGTRLTVL.

The chain employs TRBV3-1 and TRBJ2-2; D may be TRBD2 (5 bases). Germline V gene sequence: CDR1 LGHDT, CDR2 YNNKEL (reference sequence). Trimming took 4 bases from V and 1 from J, leaving 16 bases between them. The CDR3 runs 17 residues. CDR3 amino acids: CASSLMAGLLNTGELFF. In DNA, the CDR3 is TGTGCCAGCAGCCTCATGGCAGGACTCCTGAACACCGGGGAGCTGTTTTTT.

This clonotype was detected many times. The chain joins TRBV28 to TRBJ1-3; no reliable D call. Trimming took off 2 bases at V and 0 bases at J, with 8 bases between the two ends. Germline values: CDR1 MDHEN, CDR2 SYDVKM. The CDR3 contains 15 residues. DNA of the CDR3: TGTGCCAGCAGTTTAAGGGTGGTCTCTGGAAACACCATATATTTT. It is translated as CASSLRVVSGNTIYF.

This clonotype was observed many times. The chain joins TRBV5-1 to TRBJ2-5; 7 positions match TRBD1. The germline V gene encodes CDR1 SGHRS and CDR2 YFSETQ. The CDR3 length is 14 residues. The V segment lost 2 bases and the J segment 2 bases; nucleotides outside the gene matches: 3. CDR3 sequence: CASSFLTGQETQYF. The DNA for the CDR3 is TGCGCCAGCAGCTTCCTGACAGGGCAAGAGACCCAGTACTTC. Variable domain in full (rest from reference TRBV5-1 and TRBJ2-5): KAGVTQTPRYLIKTRGQQVTLSCSPISGHRSVSWYQQTPGQGLQFLFEYFSETQRNKGNFPGRFSGRQFSNSRSEMNVSTLELGDSALYLCASSFLTGQETQYFGPGTRLLVL.